This TCR beta chain was captured in a study of breast tumors, draining lymph nodes, adjacent tissues. TCRdb reprocessed the multiplex PCR reads via MiXCR and lists one record per CDR3 protein. The sample has some 170,000 distinct CDR3 sequences; approximately 33% are singletons. Trimming shortened V by 5 bases and J by 4 bases, and 14 bases separated the two germline ends. From germline, CDR1 is SEHNR and CDR2 FQNEAQ (reference sequence). This CDR3 comprises 15 residues. This clonotype has a count of ten or more. Axillary draining lymph nodes of breast cancer patients supplied the node samples. The sequencing input was axillary lymph node tissue. V is TRBV7-9 and J is TRBJ2-2; perhaps TRBD1 as D (6 bases). The receptor was derived from a female donor with breast cancer. Some clones in this sample may be carry-over from other donors' samples. CDR3 amino acids: CASSPRTVSTGELFF. In nucleotides, the CDR3 is TGTGCCAGCAGCCCGCGGACAGTCTCCACCGGGGAGCTGTTTTTT.